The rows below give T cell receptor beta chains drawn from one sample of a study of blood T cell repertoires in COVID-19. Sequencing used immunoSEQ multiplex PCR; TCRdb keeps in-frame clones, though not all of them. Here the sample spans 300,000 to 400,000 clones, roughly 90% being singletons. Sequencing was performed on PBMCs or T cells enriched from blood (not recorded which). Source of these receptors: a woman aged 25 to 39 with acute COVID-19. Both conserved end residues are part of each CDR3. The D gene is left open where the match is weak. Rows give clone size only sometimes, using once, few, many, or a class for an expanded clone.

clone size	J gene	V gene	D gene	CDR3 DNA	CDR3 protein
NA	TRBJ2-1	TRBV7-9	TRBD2	TGTGCCAGCAGCTTCACACTAGCGGGGGAAGGATACAATGAGCAGTTCTTC	CASSFTLAGEGYNEQFF
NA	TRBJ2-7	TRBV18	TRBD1	TGTGCCAGCTCACCCACTCACGGACAGGGGGGCTACGAGCAGTACTTC	CASSPTHGQGGYEQYF
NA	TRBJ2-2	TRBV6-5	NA	TGTGCCAGCAGCCGAGGGGGAACCGGGGAGCTGTTTTTT	CASSRGGTGELFF
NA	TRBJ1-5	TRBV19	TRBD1	TGTGCCAGTAGCGGGACAGGTCCCAATCAGCCCCAGCATTTT	CASSGTGPNQPQHF
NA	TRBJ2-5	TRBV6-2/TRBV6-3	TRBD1	TGTGCCAGCAGTTACGGGGGCAGGGGGTCCCAAGAGACCCAGTACTTC	CASSYGGRGSQETQYF
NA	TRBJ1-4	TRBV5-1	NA	TGCGCCAGCCAGGTGGGGAGGCTAGCTAATGAAAAACTGTTTTTT	CASQVGRLANEKLFF
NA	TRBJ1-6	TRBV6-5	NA	TGTGCCAGCACCCGGGGGGGGCTTGATTCACCCCTCCACTTT	CASTRGGLDSPLHF
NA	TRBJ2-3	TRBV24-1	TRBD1	TGTGCCACCAGTGGGAGACAGGGGGCAGGCACAGATACGCAGTATTTT	CATSGRQGAGTDTQYF
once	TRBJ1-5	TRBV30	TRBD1	TGTGCCTGGAGGAGGGACAGTAATCAGCCCCAGCATTTT	CAWRRDSNQPQHF
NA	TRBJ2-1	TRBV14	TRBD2	TGTGCCAGCAGCGGACTAGCGGGGGGTTATGAGCAGTTCTTC	CASSGLAGGYEQFF
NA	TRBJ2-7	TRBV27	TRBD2	TGTGCCAGCAGGAGTAGCGGGGGATCTCACGAGCAGTACTTC	CASRSSGGSHEQYF
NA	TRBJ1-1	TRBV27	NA	TGTGCCAGCACTACAATGGGGGCGTTGACCACTGAAGCTTTCTTT	CASTTMGALTTEAFF
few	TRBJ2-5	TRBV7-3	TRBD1	TGTGCCAGCAGCTTAACCGGACAGGGGGAGACCCAGTACTTC	CASSLTGQGETQYF
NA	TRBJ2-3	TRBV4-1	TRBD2	TGCGCCAGCAGCCAAGCGCGTAGGCGGGGGACTAGCACAGATACGCAGTATTTT	CASSQARRRGTSTDTQYF
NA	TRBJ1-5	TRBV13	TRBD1	TGTGCCAGCAGCCAAACCCGGGACAGGGGGCGGAATCAGCCCCAGCATTTT	CASSQTRDRGRNQPQHF
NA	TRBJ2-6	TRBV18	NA	TGTGCCAGTCGCAAAAATGACATCTCTGGGGCCAACGTCCTGACTTTC	CASRKNDISGANVLTF
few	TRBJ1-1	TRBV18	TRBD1	TGTGCCAGCTCAATAGCAGGGGGAATGAACACTGAAGCTTTCTTT	CASSIAGGMNTEAFF
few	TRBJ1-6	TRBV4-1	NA	TGCGCCAGCAGCCAAGAGGTGGGCACTAATTCACCCCTCCACTTT	CASSQEVGTNSPLHF
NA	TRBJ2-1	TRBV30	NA	TGTGCCTGGAGTGTACTAAGACCTACTAATGAGCAGTTCTTC	CAWSVLRPTNEQFF
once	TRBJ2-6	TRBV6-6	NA	TGTGCCAGCAGTCGGACAGGCCCGGGGGGTGGGGCCAACGTCCTGACTTTC	CASSRTGPGGGANVLTF
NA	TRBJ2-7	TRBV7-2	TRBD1	TGTGCCAGCAGCTCCAGACAGGGTCCCTACGAGCAGTACTTC	CASSSRQGPYEQYF
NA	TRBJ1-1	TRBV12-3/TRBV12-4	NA	TGTGCCAGCAGTTTCGGGGTAAGCACTGAAGCTTTCTTT	CASSFGVSTEAFF